The 23 T cell receptor beta chains below were found in one sample sequenced in a study of post-analysis software for immune sequencing data. Study-wide points: Five TRBV segments, including TRBV5-6, TRBV5-1 and TRBV20-1, were more frequent in patients than controls.

Antigen specificity for these receptors is unknown. Prepared libraries of TCR beta cDNA carried unique molecular identifiers. TCRdb re-called the PCR reads with MiXCR, one entry per CDR3 protein. This sample has hundreds of thousands of distinct CDR3 sequences, with approximately 60% found just once. Input material: blood. Every receptor here comes from a girl aged 2-10 years with multiple sclerosis.

The genes are TRBV12-3 or TRBV12-4 and TRBJ2-5, with a possible D match to TRBD1 (6 bases). V lost 4 bases to trimming and J lost 2 bases, with 14 bases between them. CDR3 length: 15 amino acids. CDR3 loop: CASSSQTGLQETQYF. CDR3 nucleotides: TGTGCCAGCAGTTCCCAAACAGGGTTACAAGAGACCCAGTACTTC.

This clonotype was detected a few times. This chain uses TRBV20-1 with TRBJ2-5; either TRBD1 or TRBD2 may supply D (5 bases each). V was pared by 3 bases and J by 2 bases, with 19 bases between. The CDR3 consists of 16 residues. The germline V gene encodes CDR1 DFQATT and CDR2 SNEGSKA (reference sequence). The CDR3 loop reads CSASTGWGMRQETQYF. DNA of the CDR3: TGCAGTGCTAGCACGGGCTGGGGGATGAGGCAAGAGACCCAGTACTTC.

CDR3 DNA: TGTGCCAGCAGTCCGCGGATAGGGAACATTCAGTACTTC. Protein: CASSPRIGNIQYF. V is TRBV12-3 or TRBV12-4 and J is TRBJ2-4; D is uncertain. Trimming left V 5 bases short and J 7 bases short, with 12 bases between. The CDR3 is 13 residues long.

J is TRBJ2-6 and V is TRBV5-1, with no clear D. Trimming took 4 bases from V and 1 from J, leaving 15 bases between them. The CDR3 is 17 residues long. The germline V gene has CDR1 SGHRS and CDR2 YFSETQ. CDR3 coding DNA: TGCGCCAGCAGCCCCCGGAAGACCTCTTCTGGGGCCAACGTCCTGACTTTC. Translated: CASSPRKTSSGANVLTF.

CDR3 in amino acids: CASSLRIAGDGDNEQFF. The CDR3 DNA reads TGTGCCAGCAGTTTAAGAATAGCGGGAGATGGGGACAATGAGCAGTTCTTC. V usage is TRBV12-3 or TRBV12-4 and J usage is TRBJ2-1; 9 bases are shared with TRBD2. The V segment lost 2 bases and the J segment 5 bases; nucleotides outside the gene matches: 10. The CDR3 runs 17 residues.

This clonotype was seen only a few times. The chain joins TRBV20-1 to TRBJ2-2; no definite D call. The CDR3 has 14 amino acids. Trimming took 6 bases from V and 0 from J, leaving 11 bases between them. CDR1 DFQATT and CDR2 SNEGSKA come from the germline V gene (reference sequence). The CDR3 coding sequence is TGCAGTGCAATAGAACCTTCGAACACCGGGGAGCTGTTTTTT. The encoded protein is CSAIEPSNTGELFF.

This clonotype was seen only a few times. The gene calls are TRBV10-3 and TRBJ1-2, with 7 bases fitting TRBD1. There are 14 residues in the CDR3. Germline values: CDR1 ENHRY, CDR2 SYGVKD. J gave up 2 bases and V 4 bases, and 4 bases lay outside the gene matches. The CDR3 DNA reads TGTGCCATCAGTGTAGGGGGCGGGAACTATGGCTACACCTTC. Translating gives CAISVGGGNYGYTF.

The J gene is TRBJ2-6, the V gene TRBV10-3; no clear D gene. There are 16 residues in the CDR3. Trimming cost V 2 bases and J 0 bases, with 8 bases left between them. In germline, CDR1 is ENHRY, CDR2 SYGVKD. CDR3 region: CAISEPRVSGANVLTF. CDR3 DNA sequence: TGTGCCATCAGTGAGCCCCGGGTCTCTGGGGCCAACGTCCTGACTTTC.

The chain joins TRBV11-2 to TRBJ2-7, with D possibly being TRBD1 (5 bases). This CDR3 spans 15 amino acids. Germline lookup yields CDR1 SGHAT and CDR2 FQNNGV. Trimming shortened V by 2 bases and J by 0 bases, and 11 bases separated the two germline ends. CDR3 protein: CASSLTEQASYEQYF. CDR3 nucleotides: TGTGCCAGCAGCTTAACGGAACAGGCCTCCTACGAGCAGTACTTC.

This clonotype was found a few times. The chain uses TRBV6-2 or TRBV6-3 and TRBJ1-1; D not resolved. Germline CDR1 and CDR2: MNHEY and SVGEGT. V dropped 0 bases and J dropped 1 base, with 3 bases sitting between them. This CDR3 is 13 amino acids long. The CDR3 coding sequence is TGTGCCAGCAGTTACTCGAAGAACACTGAAGCTTTCTTT. It yields the protein CASSYSKNTEAFF.

V and J are TRBV5-1 and TRBJ2-5; the match to TRBD2 covers 12 bases. The CDR3 sequence is 17 residues long. Trimming at V came to 2 bases and at J to 11 bases, leaving 16 bases not matched to a gene. The germline gives CDR1 SGHRS, CDR2 YFSETQ. The CDR3 here is CASSFFGLAGKYSEQYF. The DNA of the CDR3 is TGCGCCAGCAGCTTTTTCGGACTAGCGGGAAAATACTCTGAGCAGTACTTC.

This rearrangement joins TRBV7-9 to TRBJ1-2; D gene uncertain. The CDR3 has 13 amino acids. The V end lost 3 bases, the J end lost 5 bases, and 10 bases lay between the germline ends. Germline V gene sequence: CDR1 SEHNR, CDR2 FQNEAQ (reference sequence). The CDR3 DNA reads TGTGCCAGCAGCTTGGTGTTGGGGTATGGCTACACCTTC. It encodes CASSLVLGYGYTF.

The V gene is TRBV20-1, the J gene TRBJ2-3; no reliable D call. Trimming pared 2 bases from V and 0 bases from J, leaving 6 bases between. Germline V gives CDR1 DFQATT, CDR2 SNEGSKA (reference sequence). This CDR3 is 13 amino acids long. The CDR3 protein is CSARPFSTDTQYF. CDR3 sequence (DNA): TGCAGTGCTAGACCTTTTAGCACAGATACGCAGTATTTT.

Of note for this clonotype: The junction shows a germline mismatch at one end, possibly a read error. This chain joins TRBV24-1 and TRBJ2-3; a possible D gene is TRBD2 (6 bases). The CDR3 sequence is 14 residues long. Germline CDR1 and CDR2: KGHDR and SFDVKD. CDR3 bases: TGCGCCACCCGGGGACTCTTAAGCACAGATACGCAGTATTTT. It encodes CATRGLLSTDTQYF.

This rearrangement joins TRBV6-2 or TRBV6-3 to TRBJ2-6; D gene uncertain. Looked up from germline, CDR1 is MNHEY and CDR2 is SVGEGT. The CDR3 sequence is 14 residues long. The V and J ends lost 7 bases and 4 bases respectively, with 11 bases between them. The CDR3 protein is CASNTPGGANVLTF. DNA of the CDR3: TGTGCCAGCAATACCCCAGGAGGGGCCAACGTCCTGACTTTC.

This rearrangement joins TRBV7-9 to TRBJ2-3, with TRBD1 matching 8 bases. CDR3 length: 15 amino acids. CDR1 and CDR2 (germline): SEHNR, FQNEAQ (reference sequence). V shed 2 bases, J shed 7 bases, and the junction held 8 bases outside the gene matches. The CDR3: CASSLMDRVLNTQYF. CDR3 coding DNA: TGTGCCAGCAGCTTAATGGACAGGGTGTTAAATACGCAGTATTTT.

The rearrangement links TRBV5-1 to TRBJ2-5; 9 bases align to TRBD1. The CDR3 length is 15 residues. Germline CDR1 is SGHRS and CDR2 is YFSETQ. With 4 bases clipped from V and 3 bases from J, the junction kept 7 bases outside the gene matches. CDR3 in amino acids: CASSPAGQGKETQYF. The CDR3 DNA is TGCGCCAGCAGCCCAGCGGGACAGGGTAAAGAGACCCAGTACTTC.

The chain has TRBV20-1 and TRBJ2-3, with 7 bases aligning to TRBD2. V shed 3 bases, J shed 2 bases, and the junction held 17 bases outside the gene matches. This CDR3 has 18 residues. Germline V lookup: CDR1 DFQATT, CDR2 SNEGSKA (reference sequence). In DNA, the CDR3 is TGCAGTGCTAGGACTCAAGCCTTGGCTAGCGGAAACACAGATACGCAGTATTTT. Encoded protein: CSARTQALASGNTDTQYF.

The sample holds a few counts of this clonotype. V and J are TRBV29-1 and TRBJ2-1; 14 nucleotides match TRBD2. CDR1 is SQVTM, CDR2 ANQGSEA, per germline. V shed 4 bases and J 9 bases; nucleotides not matched to a gene: 17. This CDR3 has 18 amino acids. This CDR3 reads CSVGGGLAGDPGAGEQFF. CDR3 nucleotide sequence: TGCAGCGTTGGGGGGGGACTAGCGGGAGACCCAGGTGCGGGTGAGCAGTTCTTC.

This clonotype was counted a single time. J is TRBJ1-2 and V is TRBV11-2; no clear D. Per the germline V gene, CDR1 is SGHAT and CDR2 is FQNNGV. The CDR3 covers 13 residues. With 5 bases removed from V and 4 bases from J, the gap between germline ends came to 11 bases. CDR3 in amino acids: CASSVSLGYGYTF. DNA for the CDR3: TGTGCCAGCAGCGTCAGCCTGGGCTATGGCTACACCTTC.

The chain joins TRBV12-3 or TRBV12-4 to TRBJ2-2; TRBD1 matches at 8 bases. This CDR3 has 16 amino acids. The ends lost 6 bases at V and 4 bases at J; junction bases unmatched: 10. The CDR3 loop is CASRPGQGDPTGELFF. As DNA, the CDR3 is TGTGCCAGCAGACCAGGACAGGGAGATCCCACCGGGGAGCTGTTTTTT.

A few counts support this clonotype. The J gene is TRBJ2-5, the V gene TRBV20-1, with TRBD2 matching 8 bases. The junction had 15 bases not matched to a gene; V was cut back by 1 base and J by 5 bases. This CDR3 contains 17 residues. Germline lookup yields CDR1 DFQATT and CDR2 SNEGSKA (reference sequence). Here the CDR3 DNA reads TGCAGTGCTAGAGGCGACACCGGGACTAGTGCACGGGAGACCCAGTACTTC. As protein: CSARGDTGTSARETQYF.

This clonotype was seen a handful of times. CDR3 sequence (DNA): TGCGCCAGCAGCCCTCAAGTTGGGACAAGGGATTTGTCCTACGAGCAGTACTTC. This gives the protein CASSPQVGTRDLSYEQYF. The V call is TRBV4-1, the J call TRBJ2-7; TRBD1 might be the D (6 bases). Trimming pared 4 bases from V and 1 base from J, leaving 23 bases between. CDR1 and CDR2 from the germline V gene are MGHRA and YSYEKL. CDR3 length: 18 amino acids.